These 19 T cell receptor beta chains were all obtained from the same sample, sequenced in a study of OX40 agonist ivuxolimab in advanced cancers. Profiling relied on immunoSEQ multiplex PCR, and the TCRdb table lists in-frame clones only, not all of them. The sample lists roughly 65,000 clones; 65% to 85% were seen once. Sample: CD4+ or CD8+ T cells sorted from blood, taken in a trial of the OX40 agonist ivuxolimab. These receptors all come from an adult with an advanced solid tumor such as melanoma, head and neck, liver or kidney cancer.

This chain joins TRBV5-1 and TRBJ1-2; D remains unclear. The V end lost 5 bases, the J end lost 4 bases, and 9 bases lay between the germline ends. Germline V lookup: CDR1 SGHRS, CDR2 YFSETQ. This CDR3 region has 12 residues. CDR3 region: CASSGEGYGYTF. As DNA, the CDR3 is TGCGCCAGCAGTGGGGAGGGCTATGGCTACACCTTC.

The chain couples TRBV25-1 to TRBJ1-1; the match to TRBD1 covers 10 bases. CDR1 is MGHDK and CDR2 is SYGVNS in the germline V gene. V was pared by 5 bases and J by 4 bases, with 7 bases of the junction left unmatched. The CDR3 has 15 amino acids. CDR3 DNA: TGTGCCAGCAGTAACCCCGGGACAGGGGCCACTGAAGCTTTCTTT. It is translated as CASSNPGTGATEAFF.

This rearrangement joins TRBV5-1 to TRBJ1-2; a possible D gene is TRBD1 (6 bases). V was trimmed by 4 bases and J by 7 bases, leaving 14 bases between them. CDR3 size: 13 residues. Germline CDR1 is SGHRS and CDR2 is YFSETQ. The CDR3 here is CASSLTGSRGYTF. CDR3 DNA: TGCGCCAGCAGCCTCACAGGGTCGCGTGGCTACACCTTC.

V is TRBV9 and J is TRBJ2-1; weak D call: TRBD1 (6 bases). Trimming removed 4 bases at V and 5 bases at J, with 13 bases between. The germline gives CDR1 SGDLS, CDR2 YYNGEE. The CDR3 covers 14 residues. The CDR3 DNA sequence: TGTGCCAGCAGCACGACGGACAGAAACAATGAGCAGTTCTTC. This encodes CASSTTDRNNEQFF. The full variable domain, with the rest looked up from reference TRBV9 and TRBJ2-1, is DSGVTQTPKHLITATGQRVTLRCSPRSGDLSVYWYQQSLDQGLQFLIQYYNGEERAKGNILERFSAQQFPDLHSELNLSSLELGDSALYFCASSTTDRNNEQFFGPGTRLTVL.

DNA for the CDR3: TGTGCCAGCAGTATCGCGTTTGGAAACACCATATATTTT. It translates to CASSIAFGNTIYF. This chain joins TRBV27 and TRBJ1-3; D gene unclear. The V end was cut by 5 bases, the J end by 3 bases, with 8 bases between. The CDR3 sequence is 13 residues long. The germline V gene has CDR1 MNHEY and CDR2 SMNVEV (reference sequence).

V gene TRBV2 combines with J gene TRBJ2-2; the D gene is possibly TRBD2 (6 bases). The germline V gene has CDR1 SNHLY and CDR2 FYNNEI. The CDR3 has 14 residues. The ends were cut back, 6 bases at V and 7 bases at J, with 15 bases in the middle. CDR3 residues: CASSDGTLSGELFF. CDR3 in DNA: TGTGCCAGCAGCGACGGGACTCTCAGCGGGGAGCTGTTTTTT.

This clone was observed a single time. The chain combines TRBV27 with TRBJ2-5; weak D call: TRBD2 (5 bases). The CDR3 is made up of 13 amino acids. V lost 7 bases to trimming and J lost 1 base, with 10 bases between them. CDR1 is MNHEY and CDR2 is SMNVEV in the germline V gene (reference sequence). Written as DNA, the CDR3 is TGTGCCAGCAACGGGGTAGGCCAAGAGACCCAGTACTTC. Its translation: CASNGVGQETQYF.

CDR3 sequence reads: CASSRTVILPGEQFF. CDR3 sequence (DNA): TGTGCCAGTAGCCGGACAGTTATACTCCCGGGTGAGCAGTTCTTC. The chain combines TRBV19 with TRBJ2-1; weak D call: TRBD1 (6 bases). The V end was cut by 6 bases, the J end by 9 bases, with 21 bases between. Germline V gene sequence: CDR1 LNHDA, CDR2 SQIVND (reference sequence). This CDR3 is built from 15 residues. Combining the CDR3 with reference TRBV19 and TRBJ2-1 gives the whole variable domain DGGITQSPKYLFRKEGQNVTLSCEQNLNHDAMYWYRQDPGQGLRLIYYSQIVNDFQKGDIAEGYSVSREKKESFPLTVTSAQKNPTAFYLCASSRTVILPGEQFFGPGTRLTVL.

The J gene is TRBJ1-3, the V gene TRBV6-5; D gene unclear. CDR3 length: 15 residues. Germline lookup yields CDR1 MNHEY and CDR2 SVGAGI. With 2 bases removed from V and 0 bases from J, the gap between germline ends came to 8 bases. The CDR3 protein is CASSYREDSGNTIYF. The CDR3 DNA reads as TGTGCCAGCAGTTACCGAGAGGACTCTGGAAACACCATATATTTT.

With regard to this clone: This CDR3 fails to terminate in the conserved phenylalanine or tryptophan, so it likely reflects a read error. The limits of the CDR3 on the DNA are not certain, so only TCRdb's listed CDR3 is given. CDR3 amino acids: CASSQFWPG. The chain carries TRBV4-1 and TRBJ1-6; the table names TRBD1, a call not compared with the DNA. Inclusive of both ends, the CDR3 amounts to 9 amino acids. Germline lookup yields CDR1 MGHRA and CDR2 YSYEKL.

This chain links TRBV30 with TRBJ1-4; D is ambiguous. The CDR3 is 16 residues long. The germline gives CDR1 GTSNPN, CDR2 SVGIG (reference sequence). V dropped 4 bases and J dropped 0 bases, with 15 bases sitting between them. CDR3 in amino acids: CAWNPARSATNEKLFF. CDR3 in DNA: TGTGCCTGGAACCCGGCCCGCAGTGCAACTAATGAAAAACTGTTTTTT.

The rearrangement uses TRBV19 and TRBJ1-4, with D unresolved. The CDR3 has 11 residues. The V end was cut by 10 bases, the J end by 8 bases, with 11 bases between. CDR1 is LNHDA, CDR2 SQIVND, per germline (reference sequence). The CDR3 loop reads CATAVGEKLFF. CDR3 coding DNA: TGTGCCACCGCAGTCGGGGAAAAACTGTTTTTT.

The chain carries TRBV7-2 and TRBJ2-1; the D gene could be TRBD1 or TRBD2 (6 bases each). The CDR3 consists of 16 residues. The ends were cut back, 0 bases at V and 7 bases at J, with 16 bases in the middle. The germline V gene has CDR1 SGHTA and CDR2 FQGNSA. The CDR3, as DNA: TGTGCCAGCAGCTTAGCGCCGGGGGCGGCAGGGAATGAGCAGTTCTTC. It codes for CASSLAPGAAGNEQFF.

The chain recombines TRBV6-1 with TRBJ1-2; maybe TRBD1 (5 bases). There are 15 residues in the CDR3. Germline V lookup: CDR1 MNHNS, CDR2 SASEGT. Trimming removed 3 bases at V and 0 bases at J, with 11 bases between. CDR3: CASSEAQGANYGYTF. The CDR3 coding sequence is TGTGCCAGCAGTGAGGCCCAGGGAGCTAACTATGGCTACACCTTC.

The gene calls are TRBV2 and TRBJ1-1; 7 bases match TRBD1. This CDR3 is 17 amino acids long. V lost 6 bases to trimming and J lost 3 bases; unmatched junction nucleotides: 16. In germline, CDR1 is SNHLY, CDR2 FYNNEI. In DNA, the CDR3 is TGTGCCAGCAGCGCCCGCCGGCCTACAGGGGCCTACACTGAAGCTTTCTTT. Its translation is CASSARRPTGAYTEAFF.

The chain uses TRBV5-8 and TRBJ1-2; possible D gene TRBD1, 5 bases. The CDR3 totals 14 residues. In germline, CDR1 is SGHTS, CDR2 YDEGEE. V lost 0 bases to trimming and J lost 4 bases, with 10 bases between them. CDR3 region: CASSLGREVYGYTF. In DNA form, the CDR3 reads TGTGCCAGCAGCTTGGGCAGGGAGGTCTATGGCTACACCTTC.

The chain combines TRBV6-6 with TRBJ2-7; TRBD2 agrees at 8 bases. Germline CDR1 and CDR2: MNHNY and SVGAGI (reference sequence). The J segment lost 6 bases and the V segment lost 3 bases, leaving 1 base of the junction unmatched. The CDR3 consists of 12 residues. CDR3 sequence reads: CASSYAGGEQYV. CDR3 bases: TGTGCCAGCAGTTATGCGGGGGGCGAGCAGTACGTC.

V usage is TRBV6-1 and J usage is TRBJ2-7; a possible D gene is TRBD1 (7 bases). The CDR3 extends over 14 amino acids. From germline, CDR1 is MNHNS and CDR2 SASEGT. The V and J ends lost 1 base and 6 bases respectively, with 13 bases between them. CDR3 sequence reads: CASSEGQGEAEQYV. CDR3 DNA sequence: TGTGCCAGCAGTGAAGGGCAGGGGGAGGCCGAGCAGTACGTC.

The V and J genes are TRBV7-6 and TRBJ2-7; possibly TRBD2 for D (5 bases). CDR1 and CDR2 from the germline V gene are SGHVS and FNYEAQ. Trimming removed 2 bases from V and 2 bases from J, with 10 bases in between. There are 14 residues in the CDR3. CDR3 residues: CASSLLAPTYEQYF. CDR3 nucleotides: TGTGCCAGCAGCTTACTAGCTCCTACCTACGAGCAGTACTTC.